This T cell receptor beta chain emerged from a study of Ad26.COV2.S vaccination and SARS-CoV-2 variants. The treatment: about 20 received Ad26.COV2.S at low or high dose, single or two shots; 5 received placebo; per-sample allocation not given. Day 63 following the first vaccine or placebo injection was when the samples were taken. Libraries were prepared by immunoSEQ multiplex PCR; TCRdb keeps only in-frame clonotypes and omits some of them. Of approximately 410,000 clones listed, approximately 88% were seen once; the top ten hold 3.6%. This TCR was sampled from a person between 18 and 60 years old who received the Ad26.COV2.S COVID-19 vaccine or a placebo. The material was peripheral blood, obtained in a trial of Ad26.COV2.S vaccine versus placebo.

The CDR3: CASSQEQGRDSPLHF. The CDR3 DNA is TGCGCCAGCAGCCAAGAACAGGGAAGAGATTCACCCCTCCACTTT. This rearrangement joins TRBV4-3 to TRBJ1-6; D perhaps matches TRBD1 (6 bases). The germline V and J ends were trimmed by 0 bases and 8 bases, with 11 bases remaining between them. The germline V gene encodes CDR1 LGHNA and CDR2 YSLEER. The length of the CDR3 is 15 residues.